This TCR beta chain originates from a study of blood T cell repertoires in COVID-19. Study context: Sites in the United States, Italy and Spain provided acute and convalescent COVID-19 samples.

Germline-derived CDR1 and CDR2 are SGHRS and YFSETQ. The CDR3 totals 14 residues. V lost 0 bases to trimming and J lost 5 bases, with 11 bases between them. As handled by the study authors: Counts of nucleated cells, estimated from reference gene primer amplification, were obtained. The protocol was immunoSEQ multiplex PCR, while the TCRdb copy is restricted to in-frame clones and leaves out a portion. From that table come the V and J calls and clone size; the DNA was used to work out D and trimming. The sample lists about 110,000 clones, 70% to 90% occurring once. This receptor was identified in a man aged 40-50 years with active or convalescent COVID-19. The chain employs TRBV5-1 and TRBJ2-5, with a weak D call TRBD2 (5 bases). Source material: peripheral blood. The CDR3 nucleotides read TGCGCCAGCAGCTTGGCCGGGGTGGGGGAGACCCAGTACTTC. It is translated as CASSLAGVGETQYF.